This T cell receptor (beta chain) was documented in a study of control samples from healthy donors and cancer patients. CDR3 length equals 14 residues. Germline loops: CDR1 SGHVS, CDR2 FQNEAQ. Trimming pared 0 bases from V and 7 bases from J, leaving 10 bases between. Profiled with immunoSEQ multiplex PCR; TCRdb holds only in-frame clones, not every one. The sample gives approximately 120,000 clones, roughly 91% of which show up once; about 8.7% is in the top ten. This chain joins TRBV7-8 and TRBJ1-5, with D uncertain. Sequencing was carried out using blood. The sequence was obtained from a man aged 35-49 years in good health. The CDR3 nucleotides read TGTGCCAGCAGCTTAGCGATACCAGGCCAGCCCCAGCATTTT. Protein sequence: CASSLAIPGQPQHF.